Below are 5 T cell receptor beta chains sequenced from a single sample in a study of shared T cell receptors in the human thymus. Here immunoSEQ multiplex PCR was the method, and the copy in TCRdb shows in-frame clones only, minus some. The sample lists 600,000 or so clones, more than 75% occurring once. The same data also contributed to another study, on human thymus T cells.

Material: thymocytes. These receptors all come from a boy under three years old with a congenital heart defect.

This clone has just one count. The chain carries TRBV27 and TRBJ2-1; D is perhaps TRBD2 (5 bases). The ends were cut back, 10 bases at V and 0 bases at J, with 13 bases in the middle. The germline V gene encodes CDR1 MNHEY and CDR2 SMNVEV (reference sequence). This CDR3 has 14 residues. The CDR3 here is CATTSPVSYNEQFF. In DNA, the CDR3 is TGTGCCACCACTAGTCCAGTCTCCTACAATGAGCAGTTCTTC.

Worth noting for this clone: A junction boundary mismatches the germline segment, possibly from a read error. This chain's CDR3 is CASSLAGGLIQETQYF. CDR3 DNA sequence: TGTGCCAGCAGCCTAGCGGGGGGGCTGATCCAAGAGACCCAGTACTTC. This chain joins TRBV7-6 and TRBJ2-5; 12 bases fit TRBD2. The CDR3 has 16 residues. CDR1 is SGHVS, CDR2 FNYEAQ, per germline.

In DNA, the CDR3 is TGTGCCAGCAGTGCACAGCTTGGAAACACCATATATTTT. Its protein is CASSAQLGNTIYF. The chain recombines TRBV25-1 with TRBJ1-3; D remains ambiguous. V shed 4 bases and J shed 3 bases, with 7 bases lying between them. This CDR3 region has 13 residues. Germline loops: CDR1 MGHDK, CDR2 SYGVNS.

The rearrangement uses TRBV28 and TRBJ1-3; the D is unclear. This CDR3 has 13 amino acids. V was trimmed by 5 bases and J by 9 bases, leaving 14 bases between them. Germline V CDR1 and CDR2: MDHEN, SYDVKM. The CDR3 loop is CASSKSFPSTIYF. The CDR3 coding sequence is TGTGCCAGCAGTAAATCCTTTCCCAGCACCATATATTTT.

The chain recombines TRBV5-1 with TRBJ2-1, with D possibly being TRBD1 (6 bases). Germline V lookup: CDR1 SGHRS, CDR2 YFSETQ. The CDR3 runs to 13 residues. Trimming took 4 bases from V and 5 from J, leaving 10 bases between them. The CDR3 DNA is TGCGCCAGCAGCGCTCACAGGGACAATGAGCAGTTCTTC. This codes for CASSAHRDNEQFF.